This T cell receptor beta chain emerged from a study of blood T cell repertoires in COVID-19. Looking at the study overall: The analysed material was cDNA or gDNA that came from T cells, B-cell-depleted T cells, or PBMCs.

Here immunoSEQ multiplex PCR was the method, and the copy in TCRdb shows in-frame clones only, minus some. The sample contains about 130,000 clones, roughly four fifths of which appear only once. Germline CDR1 reads SEHNR; CDR2 reads FQNEAQ (reference sequence). V was pared by 4 bases and J by 0 bases, with 3 bases of the junction left unmatched. The CDR3 loop spans 15 amino acids. Participants, 18 to 89 years old, spanned fewer than 30 US areas. Participant-reported clinical history was the basis for cohort assignment. The sequencing sample was made of PBMCs or T cells enriched from blood (not recorded which). The V and J genes are TRBV7-9 and TRBJ1-3, with TRBD1 matching 7 bases. The clonotype was recovered from a man aged 25 to 40 who had recovered from COVID-19. CDR3 residues: CASSSGQASGNTIYF. Written as DNA, the CDR3 is TGTGCCAGCAGCTCCGGACAGGCCTCTGGAAACACCATATATTTT.